Detailed here is one T cell receptor beta chain. This receptor's antigen is unknown. One base away there is no much larger clone; base qualities are not given. Per the germline V gene, SGHTA is the CDR1 and FQGNSA is the CDR2. V loses 4 bases at its end and J loses 4 bases; junction bases beyond the gene matches: 7. The CDR3 goes from the cysteine to the phenylalanine over 15 residues. The only DNA kept is the CDR3, 45 bases in frame from the first base. TCRbeta CDR3 regions were profiled with the immunoSEQ Assay using bias-controlled multiplex PCR amplification of genomic DNA. For the original study's pipeline: The absolute abundance of each unique TCRbeta CDR3 region was quantified after sequences were collapsed and filtered. Differential abundance was assessed using a binomial (Fisher-equivalent) model and a beta-binomial model in which time-dependent variance fitted from healthy donors was added. Clones with fewer than 5 combined templates were removed, and differential abundance was called for clones with a Benjamini-Hochberg FDR below 0.01. Using the form v = (b*log(k)+a)^2, the beta-binomial variance was modeled as a function of the total template count across the two samples. TCRdb limited this immuneACCESS table to in-frame rearrangements with V and J called. A share of clones is missing; checked studies link under half to unresolved V genes, and the rest is unexplained. D and trimming come from the DNA, and the V and J calls and clone size come from that table. This sample has 70,000 to 95,000 clones in its table, and 88% of those were observed once. The ten top clones hold about 3.9% of the sample.

The source of the sample is a study of identifying expanded T cells in peripheral blood (dated by TCRdb to between 2018 and 2021). Context from the whole study: Technical replicates were generated by sequencing separate aliquots of the same genomic DNA pool, with four replicates compared pairwise. The full study reports these points: For all healthy donors, the variance in clone template counts between roughly 2-week samples rose significantly as total template count increased. Across all healthy-donor time intervals, the beta-binomial model significantly lowered both the number of clones called differentially abundant and the false-positive rate. The authors expected that biological variance in healthy repertoires might rise further over much longer intervals, such as months to years. Between technical replicates the binomial model flagged around 1.3 differentially abundant clones, whereas over about 2 weeks the binomial model flagged about 16.4 and over about four weeks 19 to 20.

During the collection period, no immune events, such as infections, were documented for the healthy donors. Healthy-donor blood repertoires served as a training cohort to calibrate time-dependent variance in a beta-binomial model of T-cell clone differential abundance. The training cohort included some ten healthy donors, of whom 3 were female and 7 were male. On average the donors were 43 years old, and their ages spanned about 29 to 65 years. Obtained from a commercial supplier, whole blood was collected from each healthy donor at three time points set two to three weeks apart. Genomic DNA was extracted from unsorted whole blood for immunosequencing.

The rearranged segments are TRBV7-2 and TRBJ1-2, with 9 bases aligning to TRBD1. The sequenced sample consisted of blood. The TCR comes from a person aged 18-69 years in good health. The CDR3 region reads CASSSVRTGAYGYTF. The DNA sequence reads TGTGCCAGCAGCTCAGTAAGGACAGGGGCCTATGGCTACACCTTC.